Sequencing of this TCR delta chain was carried out in a study of human gamma delta and Vdelta1 T cells. Overall study findings and caveats: Polyclonal Delta One T cells reportedly showed broad cytotoxic targeting of acute myeloid leukemia.

Per germline, CDR1 TSESDYY and CDR2 QEAYKQQN. Trimming stripped 1 base from V and 0 bases from J, with 7 bases between. The CDR3 has 14 amino acids. TCRdb reanalysed the PCR reads with CATT. The data show thousands of delta-chain clones, approximately 36% seen once. Note on this clone: Its antigen is unknown.

This clonotype originated in a human donor in good health. Sequenced input: Vdelta1 gamma-delta T cells from blood grown in culture (DOT cells). The rearrangement uses TRAV38-2/DV8 and TRDJ1; D remains unclear. The CDR3 region is CAYRSPAYTDKLIF. Here the CDR3 DNA reads TGTGCTTATAGGAGCCCCGCGTACACCGATAAACTCATCTTT.